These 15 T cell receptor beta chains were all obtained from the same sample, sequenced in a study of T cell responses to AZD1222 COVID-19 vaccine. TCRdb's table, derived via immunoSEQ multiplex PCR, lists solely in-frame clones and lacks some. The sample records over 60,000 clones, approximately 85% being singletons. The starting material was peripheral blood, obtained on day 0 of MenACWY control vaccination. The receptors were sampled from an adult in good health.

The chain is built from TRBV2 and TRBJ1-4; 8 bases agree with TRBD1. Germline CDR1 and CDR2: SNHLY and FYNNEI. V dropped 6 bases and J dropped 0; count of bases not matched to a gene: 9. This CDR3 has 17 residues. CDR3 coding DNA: TGTGCCAGCAGGGCCAGGGGGCATAGACCAACTAATGAAAAACTGTTTTTT. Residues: CASRARGHRPTNEKLFF.

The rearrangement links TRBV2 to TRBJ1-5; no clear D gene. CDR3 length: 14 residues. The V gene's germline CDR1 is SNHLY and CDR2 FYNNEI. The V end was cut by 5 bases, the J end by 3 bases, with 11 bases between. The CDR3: CASSKDGFNQPQHF. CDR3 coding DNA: TGTGCCAGCAGTAAAGACGGCTTCAATCAGCCCCAGCATTTT.

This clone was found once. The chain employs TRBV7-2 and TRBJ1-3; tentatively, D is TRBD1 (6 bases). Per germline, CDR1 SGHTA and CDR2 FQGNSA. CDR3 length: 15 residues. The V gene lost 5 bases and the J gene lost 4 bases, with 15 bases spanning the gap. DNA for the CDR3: TGTGCCAGCAGCCGCTCCGGGACATTAGGAAACACCATATATTTT. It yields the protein CASSRSGTLGNTIYF.

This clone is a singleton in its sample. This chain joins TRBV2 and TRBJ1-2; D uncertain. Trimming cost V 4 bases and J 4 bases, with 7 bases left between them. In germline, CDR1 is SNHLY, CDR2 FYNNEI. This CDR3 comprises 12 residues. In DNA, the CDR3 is TGTGCCAGCAGTGGACAATCCTATGGCTACACCTTC. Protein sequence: CASSGQSYGYTF.

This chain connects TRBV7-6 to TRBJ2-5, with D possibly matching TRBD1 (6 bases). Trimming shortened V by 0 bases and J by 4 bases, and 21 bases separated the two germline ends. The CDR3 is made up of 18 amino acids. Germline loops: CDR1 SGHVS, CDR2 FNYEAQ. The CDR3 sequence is CASSLASFQGYRGETQYF. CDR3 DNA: TGTGCCAGCAGCTTAGCGTCGTTCCAGGGGTATCGAGGAGAGACCCAGTACTTC.

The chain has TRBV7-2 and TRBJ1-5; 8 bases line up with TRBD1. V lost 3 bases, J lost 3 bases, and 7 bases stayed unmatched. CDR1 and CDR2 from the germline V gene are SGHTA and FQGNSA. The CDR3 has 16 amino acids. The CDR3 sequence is CASSLTGTGTNQPQHF. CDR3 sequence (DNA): TGTGCCAGCAGCTTGACCGGGACAGGCACCAATCAGCCCCAGCATTTT.

The CDR3 here is CASTPRQGNTEAFF. CDR3 in DNA: TGTGCCAGCACCCCCCGGCAGGGGAACACTGAAGCTTTCTTT. This chain uses TRBV3-1 (or the pseudogene TRBV3-2) with TRBJ1-1; perhaps TRBD1 as D (5 bases). The CDR3 totals 14 residues. With 7 bases removed from V and 1 base from J, the gap between germline ends came to 13 bases. CDR1 and CDR2 from the germline V gene are LGHDT and YNNKEL (reference sequence).

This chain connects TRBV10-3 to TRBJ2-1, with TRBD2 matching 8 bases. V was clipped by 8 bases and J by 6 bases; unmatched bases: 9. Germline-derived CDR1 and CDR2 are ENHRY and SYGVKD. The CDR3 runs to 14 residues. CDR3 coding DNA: TGTGCCATCCGGACCGGGGGGGCCCCCAATGAGCAGTTCTTC. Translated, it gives CAIRTGGAPNEQFF.

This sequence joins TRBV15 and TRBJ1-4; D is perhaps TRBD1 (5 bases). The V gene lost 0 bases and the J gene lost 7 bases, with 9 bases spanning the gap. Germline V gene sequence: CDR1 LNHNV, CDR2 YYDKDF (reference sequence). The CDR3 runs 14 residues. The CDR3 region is CATSRDQGTEKLFF. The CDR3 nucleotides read TGTGCCACCAGCAGAGATCAGGGAACTGAAAAACTGTTTTTT.

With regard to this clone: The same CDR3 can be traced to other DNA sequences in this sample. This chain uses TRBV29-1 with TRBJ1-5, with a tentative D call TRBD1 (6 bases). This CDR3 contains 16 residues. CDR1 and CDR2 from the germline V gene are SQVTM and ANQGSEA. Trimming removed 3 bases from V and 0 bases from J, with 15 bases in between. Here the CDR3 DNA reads TGCAGCGTTGAGTCCACAGGGCCAGATAGCAATCAGCCCCAGCATTTT. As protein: CSVESTGPDSNQPQHF.

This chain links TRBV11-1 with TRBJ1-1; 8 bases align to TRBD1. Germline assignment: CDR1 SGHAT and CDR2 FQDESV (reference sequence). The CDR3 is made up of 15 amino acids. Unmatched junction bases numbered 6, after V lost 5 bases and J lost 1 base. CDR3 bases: TGTGCCAGCAGCCCCCGGGACAGGTCGAACACTGAAGCTTTCTTT. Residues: CASSPRDRSNTEAFF.

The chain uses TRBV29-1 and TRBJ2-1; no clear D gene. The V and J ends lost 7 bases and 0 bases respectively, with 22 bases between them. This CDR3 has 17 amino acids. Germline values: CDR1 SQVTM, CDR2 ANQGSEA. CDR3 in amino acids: CSAERPARGLSYNEQFF. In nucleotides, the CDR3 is TGCAGCGCCGAACGCCCTGCGCGCGGCCTCTCCTACAATGAGCAGTTCTTC.

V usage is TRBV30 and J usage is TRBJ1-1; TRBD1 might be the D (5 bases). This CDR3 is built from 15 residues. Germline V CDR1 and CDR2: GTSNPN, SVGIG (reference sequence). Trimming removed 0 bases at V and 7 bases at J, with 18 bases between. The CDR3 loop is CAWSVGGRVQYEAFF. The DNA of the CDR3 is TGTGCCTGGAGTGTAGGTGGCAGGGTCCAATATGAAGCTTTCTTT.

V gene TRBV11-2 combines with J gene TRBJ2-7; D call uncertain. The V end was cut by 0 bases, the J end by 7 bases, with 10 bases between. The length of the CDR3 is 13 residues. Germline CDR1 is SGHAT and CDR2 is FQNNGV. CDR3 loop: CASSLDRLGEQYF. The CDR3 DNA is TGTGCCAGCAGCTTAGATCGCCTCGGAGAGCAGTACTTC.

The CDR3 nucleotides are TGTGCCAGCAACGATAGCGGGGAAAAAGAGACCCAGTACTTC. Its translation is CASNDSGEKETQYF. The chain joins TRBV6-6 to TRBJ2-5, with 8 bases lining up with TRBD2. V shed 7 bases, J shed 3 bases, and the junction held 7 bases outside the gene matches. Germline loops: CDR1 MNHNY, CDR2 SVGAGI (reference sequence). This CDR3 has 14 residues.